The TCR beta chain under discussion was sequenced for a study of blood T cell repertoires in COVID-19. The germline CDR1 and CDR2 sequences are GTSNPN and SVGIG (reference sequence). The CDR3 length is 15 residues. Trimming removed 0 bases at V and 8 bases at J, with 16 bases between. Repertoires were generated with immunoSEQ multiplex PCR, while TCRdb's copy carries only in-frame clones and drops some. Here the sample spans about 160,000 clones, roughly 78% being singletons. The V call is TRBV30, the J call TRBJ1-4; D is perhaps TRBD1 (6 bases). Specimen: peripheral blood. The sequence derives from a human donor with acute or convalescent COVID-19. The donor label of this sample is uncertain. This CDR3 reads CAWSVPMTGGEKLFF. In DNA form, the CDR3 reads TGTGCCTGGAGTGTACCAATGACAGGCGGGGAAAAACTGTTTTTT.